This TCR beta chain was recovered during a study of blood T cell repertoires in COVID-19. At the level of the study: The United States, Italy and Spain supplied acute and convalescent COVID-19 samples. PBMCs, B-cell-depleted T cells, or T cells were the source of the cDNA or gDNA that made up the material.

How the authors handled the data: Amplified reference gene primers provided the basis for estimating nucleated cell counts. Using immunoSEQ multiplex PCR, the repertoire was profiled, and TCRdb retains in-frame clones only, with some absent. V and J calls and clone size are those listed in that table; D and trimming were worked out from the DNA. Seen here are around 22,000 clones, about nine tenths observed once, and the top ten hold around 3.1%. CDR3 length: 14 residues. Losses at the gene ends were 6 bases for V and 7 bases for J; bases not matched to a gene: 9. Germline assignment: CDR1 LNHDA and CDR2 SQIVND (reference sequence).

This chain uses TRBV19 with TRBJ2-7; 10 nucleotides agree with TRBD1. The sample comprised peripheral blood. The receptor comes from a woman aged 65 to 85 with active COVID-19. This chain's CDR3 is CASRTGTGVREQYF. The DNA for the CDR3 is TGTGCCAGTAGGACCGGGACAGGGGTAAGGGAGCAGTACTTC.